Sequencing of this TCR beta chain was carried out in a study of CD8 T cells in ankylosing spondylitis. This clonotype occurred a few times. Its antigen is undetermined. Study-wide findings and caveats: Blood from ankylosing spondylitis patients appeared to carry a characteristic roughly 8-variant TCR beta motif.

Germline V gene lookup returns CDR1 SGHTA and CDR2 FQGTGA. Trimming shortened V by 3 bases and J by 0 bases, and 3 bases separated the two germline ends. The CDR3 runs to 14 residues. TCRdb reprocessed the 5' RACE reads with MiXCR, giving one entry per CDR3 protein. This table holds tens of thousands of distinct CDR3 sequences, around 25% found once. This receptor was identified in a male donor with ankylosing spondylitis or in good health (not recorded which). The sample was blood, either unsorted or a sorted T cell fraction (not recorded which). J is TRBJ2-6 and V is TRBV7-3; D uncertain. CDR3 in DNA: TGTGCCAGCAGCTTCGGCTCTGGGGCCAACGTCCTGACTTTC. It yields the protein CASSFGSGANVLTF.